This T cell receptor (beta chain) was identified during a study of identical twins. TCRdb re-called the 5' RACE reads with MiXCR, one entry per CDR3 protein. The sample has 450,000 or so distinct CDR3 sequences; approximately 15% are singletons. The sample holds a few counts of this clonotype. The same data also contributed to another study, on yellow fever vaccine responses in identical twins.

The sample consisted of CD4+ T cells sorted from blood. The sequence was collected from a woman younger than 30 in good health.

CDR3 bases: TGTGCCATCAGTGAGAGAGGCAGTACCTACGAGCAGTACTTC. Amino acid sequence: CAISERGSTYEQYF. V usage is TRBV10-3 and J usage is TRBJ2-7; D call uncertain. The CDR3 runs 14 residues. Germline lookup yields CDR1 ENHRY and CDR2 SYGVKD. V gave up 2 bases and J gave up 2 bases, with 10 bases separating them.